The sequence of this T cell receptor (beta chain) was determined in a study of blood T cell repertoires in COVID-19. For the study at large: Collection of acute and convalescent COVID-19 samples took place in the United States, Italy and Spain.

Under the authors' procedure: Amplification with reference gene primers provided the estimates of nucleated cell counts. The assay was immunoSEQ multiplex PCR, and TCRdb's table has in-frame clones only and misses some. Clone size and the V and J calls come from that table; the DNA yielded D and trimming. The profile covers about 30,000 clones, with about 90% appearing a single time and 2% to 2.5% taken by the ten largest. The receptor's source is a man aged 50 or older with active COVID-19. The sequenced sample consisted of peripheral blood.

CDR3 in DNA: TGCGCCAGCAGCTGGACTAGCGGGGGGGCGCGGAACGAGCAGTACTTC. Protein: CASSWTSGGARNEQYF. This chain uses TRBV5-1 with TRBJ2-7; 15 bases map to TRBD2. Per the germline V gene, CDR1 is SGHRS and CDR2 is YFSETQ. The length of the CDR3 is 16 residues. Losses at the gene ends were 3 bases for V and 5 bases for J; bases not matched to a gene: 6.